This T cell receptor beta chain derives from a study of cytomegalovirus exposure and HLA in healthy donors (TCRdb year 2017). Background on the whole study: An earlier analysis of about 530 of the donors reported about 300 Gb of sequence data and 117 million unique TCR beta sequences obtained from around 190 million T cells. The number of donors typed differed by locus, with about 620-630 for A, B, C, DRB1 and DQB1, roughly 520 for DQA1, over 600 for DPA1, and some 470 for DPB1. The T cell repertoires of under 700 subjects were profiled by immunosequencing and related to cytomegalovirus serostatus. Class I and class II HLA loci were covered by the typing at four-digit resolution. Among about 360 genotyped donors of the cohort, an average of about 240,000 unique TCR beta nucleotide sequences were sequenced per donor, roughly a sixth of them non-productive. The study was designed to test whether signatures of past pathogen exposure could be identified by cataloging public T cell receptors. The study combined high-throughput TCR immunosequencing, statistical association of individual TCRs with disease status, and machine learning to predict cytomegalovirus infection status. Alongside the repertoire data, information on donor age, sex, ethnicity and CMV serostatus was compiled. A separate validation cohort of over a hundred different subjects was used in addition to the 666-subject first cohort. Among the roughly 390 genotyped donors, around 79% belonged to the genetic ancestry cluster associated with self-reported Caucasian donors. An earlier analysis of around 640 of the donors used high-throughput TCR beta sequencing to judge whether each TCR beta V gene segment behaved as functional or pseudogenic. In a later genetic analysis, genome-wide SNP genotypes for about three fifths of the roughly 670 donors were used, and that subset was treated as a discovery cohort. Five DR-DQ haplotypes were treated as single units for association and clustering because of strong linkage in the cohort. Every repertoire in the discovery cohort had been generated on one and the same sequencing platform. Approximately 330 gigabases of sequencing data and 91 million or so unique TCR sequences made up an early release that covered approximately 700 HLA-typed donors. In a later analysis, previously published TCR beta repertoires from more than 500 donors were re-analyzed and high-resolution HLA genotyping was added so that TCR occurrence patterns could be studied. Rather than using new phenotypic data, the later analysis identified candidate immune exposures from TCR beta sequences and from how often those sequences occurred across donors.

Paper-wide results and their limitations: An association between a missense DCLRE1C variant and V-gene and J-gene trimming of TCR beta chains was found in a later genetic analysis and replicated in an independent cohort. The sequencing pipeline was judged likely to have produced a cluster of highly shared sequence variants as a technical artifact. While some public TCRs were present in many individuals, most TCR sequences turned up only very rarely across donors. In a later analysis, most CMV-associated TCR beta chains were found to appear HLA-restricted, with HLA associations seemingly driven largely by CMV exposure. Strong co-occurrence of HLA alleles, especially DR and DQ, made assigning TCR associations to individual alleles difficult. This cohort had only TCR beta chains sequenced, and the lack of alpha or paired-chain data limited which features could be detected. A later analysis found that TCR association rates varied across HLA loci, with DRB1 alleles showing the most associated TCRs and HLA-C alleles the fewest. Specific HLA alleles were associated with more than 15,000 TCR beta sequences at a false discovery rate of 0.05 in a later analysis. The study gave a list of roughly 150 TCR beta chains associated with cytomegalovirus. The classifier was reported to diagnose cytomegalovirus status with high specificity and sensitivity in both the original cohort and the validation cohort. A further reported finding was that TCR beta sequences accurately predicted the HLA-A and HLA-B alleles for most subjects in the first cohort. Presence/absence analyses assumed roughly uniform sequencing depth across donors, an assumption that may not hold. In vitro tests confirmed that a few of the cytomegalovirus-associated TCR beta chains recognize cytomegalovirus antigens. It was suggested by the authors that the approach could potentially be generalized to other disease states and immunological phenotypes. Because some donors lacked HLA typing at each locus, the association tests relied only on the typed subset. According to a later analysis, parvovirus B19, influenza, CMV and Epstein-Barr virus appeared linked to several top co-occurrence clusters. Linkage disequilibrium might explain the correlated functional status among segregating V segments, but an unknown experimental factor could not be ruled out. The earlier analysis of 587 of the donors excluded around 17 rarely observed V segments, including chromosome 9 orphons, because counts were too low. In an earlier analysis of 587 of the donors, most TCR beta V segments appeared in productive rearrangements about 87% or about 30% of the time, broadly matching IMGT annotations. Immune exposure information for the cohort was limited to CMV serostatus. A later genetic analysis reported fewer N-insertions in productive TCRs among donors in an Asian-associated ancestry cluster than the roughly 700-donor mean. In a later analysis, HLA-associated TCR beta chains showed more clonal expansion and lower generation probabilities than non-associated chains that were equally common.

The cohort comprised more than 550 healthy bone marrow donors. At the time of sampling, every cohort member was nominally healthy, though immune exposures that went unrecorded were likely present. The donor tested CMV seronegative, placing the donor among the 350 or so seronegative members of the cohort. Each donor provided a peripheral blood sample, and peripheral blood mononuclear cells were used for TCR beta sequencing. Genomic DNA extraction from the blood cell samples was performed with the Qiagen DNeasy Blood Extraction Kit. Library preparation employed the immunoSEQ multiplex PCR assay. A mixture of 60 forward primers for TCR Vbeta segments and 13 reverse primers for TCR Jbeta segments was used in the multiplex PCR. The CDR3 region of rearranged TCR beta genes was amplified from genomic DNA by a multiplex PCR assay. On the Illumina HiSeq System, the amplified TCR beta libraries were sequenced as 87-base-pair reads. Per the authors' processing: Across the 600 to 700 repertoires, a later analysis counted tens of millions of unique TCR beta chains, 9.5 million to 13 million of which were shared by at least two donors. A nearest-neighbor algorithm error-corrected the raw reads and collapsed the reads into unique sequences, merging closely related sequences to remove PCR and sequencing errors. CDR3 sequences were aligned to IMGT reference sequences to assign V, D and J gene segments. For a sequence to be retained, a match of at least six nucleotides to both a V gene segment and a J gene segment was required. A rearrangement was called productive if the CDR3 had no stop codons and remained in frame with V and J, and every other rearrangement was called non-productive. Following IMGT convention, CDR3 was defined as the stretch from the second conserved V-encoded cysteine up to the conserved J-encoded phenylalanine. The earlier analysis of about 610 of the donors excluded sequences that lacked an unambiguous match to a single V gene segment. In an earlier analysis of some 590 of the donors, a V segment was called functional when productive rearrangements were above 56.7%, and segregating when the standard deviation between donors exceeded 5%. A statistical classification framework was built for diagnosing cytomegalovirus status from the catalog of TCR beta chain sequences. In a later analysis, TCR nucleotide sequences were compared against IMGT/GENE-DB human TR gene sequences so that V and J genes could be assigned. A later analysis assigned CDR3 sequences and most-parsimonious VDJ recombination scenarios with the TCRdist pipeline. In a later analysis, every TCR beta chain was defined by the combination of its CDR3 amino acid sequence and its V-gene family, and reads without a unique V-gene family were dropped. To address suspected cross-contamination and a sequencing artifact, a later analysis removed 450 to 700 highly shared, low-generation-probability nucleotide sequences. For each public chain, a later analysis derived a clonal expansion index from normalized ranks of inferred template counts within each repertoire. In a later analysis, generation probabilities were computed with a VDJ recombination model fitted to out-of-frame rearrangements, and the resulting probabilities were checked against IGoR. A later analysis scored TCR-TCR, TCR-HLA and TCR-CMV co-occurrence with hypergeometric tests, applying a repertoire-size bias correction to TCR pairs. To estimate false discovery rates, a later analysis permuted the HLA or CMV assignments 20 times. A later analysis grouped co-occurring TCRs with DBSCAN, adding TCRdist sequence similarity when clustering within HLA-allele-positive subsets. Repertoires with fewer than 30,000 or more than 120,000 public chains were left out of co-occurrence clustering, as were a few repertoires with anomalous nucleotide sharing. TCRdb's version of the immuneACCESS table is confined to in-frame rearrangements and falls short of the full clone set. An unresolved V gene accounts for under half of the shortfall where checked; the remainder is of unknown origin. The V and J calls and the clone size are those of that table, but D and trimming were determined from the DNA. Present in this sample are 200,000 to 250,000 clones, approximately 80% of which were seen just once. The ten largest account for over 0.5% of the sample.

In regard to this clone: The antigen it recognizes is unknown. Base qualities are not provided; no much larger clone lies one nucleotide away.

The sequence was obtained from a woman between 35 and 50 years old in good health and CMV-seronegative. Source material: PBMCs.

The CDR3 loop reads CASSLEGGSNEKLFF. The nucleotide sequence is given as TGTGCCAGCAGCTTGGAAGGGGGCTCTAATGAAAAACTGTTTTTT. Recombination connected TRBV5-4 to TRBJ1-4; the central 7 bases match TRBD1. From the cysteine up to the phenylalanine, the CDR3 has a length of 15 residues. CDR3 DNA is the only sequence kept; it has 45 bases, read in frame from the first base. The germline V gene (reference sequence) gives CDR1 as SGHNT and CDR2 as YYREEE. V and J are trimmed by 0 bases and 3 bases, and the gene matches miss 2 bases of the junction. With the rest looked up from the reference TRBV5-4 and TRBJ1-4 genes rather than sequenced, the full variable domain is ETGVTQSPTHLIKTRGQQVTLRCSSQSGHNTVSWYQQALGQGPQFIFQYYREEENGRGNFPPRFSGLQFPNYSSELNVNALELDDSALYLCASSLEGGSNEKLFFGSGTQLSVL.